These 32 T cell receptor beta chains originate from one sample sequenced in a study of monozygotic twins with inflammatory bowel disease. No DNA is given; TCRdb re-called the 5' RACE reads and lists each CDR3 protein once. This table lists approximately 380,000 distinct CDR3 sequences. Sequencing input: blood. These receptors were collected from a human donor with ulcerative colitis or Crohn's disease, or a healthy co-twin of an affected twin (not recorded which).

The rearrangement links TRBV15 to TRBJ1-2; absent DNA, TCRdb's TRBD1 call cannot be checked. Germline V gene lookup returns CDR1 LNHNV and CDR2 YYDKDF (reference sequence). The CDR3 spans 16 residues. CDR3 sequence: CATSEGQGRTGYGYTF.

The chain combines TRBV12-3 or TRBV12-4 with TRBJ2-5; the TCRdb call, TRBD1, lacks DNA for checking. This CDR3 is 16 amino acids long. The CDR3 loop reads CASSPPGQGAQETQYF.

V usage is TRBV20-1 and J usage is TRBJ2-3; lacking DNA, the TRBD1 call made by TCRdb goes unchecked. Germline lookup yields CDR1 DFQATT and CDR2 SNEGSKA (reference sequence). This CDR3 has 15 amino acids. CDR3: CSASLFGGRTDTQYF.

V usage is TRBV15 and J usage is TRBJ2-7; TCRdb lists TRBD1, though no DNA is available to test this call. CDR1 and CDR2 (germline): LNHNV, YYDKDF (reference sequence). CDR3 length: 13 amino acids. The CDR3 sequence is CATSRDRGTEQYF. The whole variable domain, filled in from reference TRBV15 and TRBJ2-7, reads DAMVIQNPRYQVTQFGKPVTLSCSQTLNHNVMYWYQQKSSQAPKLLFHYYDKDFNNEADTPDNFQSRRPNTSFCFLDIRSPGLGDTAMYLCATSRDRGTEQYFGPGTRLTVT.

The rearrangement links TRBV5-1 to TRBJ2-1; TCRdb's D gene call, TRBD2, goes unchecked for lack of DNA. The CDR3 runs 15 residues. CDR1 and CDR2 (germline): SGHRS, YFSETQ. CDR3 loop: CATALGGLSYNEQFF. The full variable domain, in which reference TRBV5-1 and TRBJ2-1 provide the parts outside the CDR3, is KAGVTQTPRYLIKTRGQQVTLSCSPISGHRSVSWYQQTPGQGLQFLFEYFSETQRNKGNFPGRFSGRQFSNSRSEMNVSTLELGDSALYLCATALGGLSYNEQFFGPGTRLTVL.

V and J are TRBV7-9 and TRBJ2-1. The CDR3 contains 13 residues. In germline, CDR1 is SEHNR, CDR2 FQNEAQ (reference sequence). CDR3 sequence: CASSFASYNEQFF.

The rearrangement joins TRBV14 to TRBJ2-1; absent DNA, TCRdb's TRBD1 call cannot be checked. Germline-derived CDR1 and CDR2 are SGHDN and FVKESK. The CDR3 consists of 17 residues. The CDR3 here is CASSSGEPWQEDNEQFF.

CDR3 in amino acids: CASSLDALAGPQSHHEQFF. The V gene is TRBV5-1, the J gene TRBJ2-1; TCRdb reports TRBD2, a call that lacks DNA to check it against. The CDR3 runs 19 residues. CDR1 is SGHRS and CDR2 is YFSETQ in the germline V gene.

The chain combines TRBV28 with TRBJ2-5. CDR1 MDHEN and CDR2 SYDVKM come from the germline V gene. The CDR3 has 12 amino acids. This CDR3 reads CASSLLRETQYF.

The chain links TRBV5-6 to TRBJ1-6. The CDR3 has 15 amino acids. Germline lookup yields CDR1 SGHDT and CDR2 YYEEEE. CDR3 sequence reads: CASSWRESYNSPLHF.

The CDR3 is CASTPNPGNHEQYF. The V and J genes are TRBV5-1 and TRBJ2-7; absent DNA, TCRdb's TRBD1 call cannot be checked. This CDR3 spans 14 amino acids. CDR1 is SGHRS and CDR2 is YFSETQ in the germline V gene.

This sequence joins TRBV2 and TRBJ2-1; checking the TCRdb D call of TRBD1 is not possible without DNA. The CDR3 has 15 amino acids. CDR1 is SNHLY and CDR2 is FYNNEI in the germline V gene. The CDR3 loop reads CASSGGGSPYNEQFF.

The chain recombines TRBV28 with TRBJ2-7; TCRdb names TRBD1, which stays unverified in the absence of DNA. This CDR3 is 15 amino acids long. Germline loops: CDR1 MDHEN, CDR2 SYDVKM. The chain's CDR3 is CASRPLSGFSYEQYF.

J is TRBJ2-2 and V is TRBV6-2 or TRBV6-3. The CDR3 extends over 14 amino acids. CDR1 MNHEY and CDR2 SVGEGT come from the germline V gene. CDR3 sequence reads: CASSYSPRTGELFF.

The J gene is TRBJ2-3, the V gene TRBV7-8. The CDR3 totals 12 residues. CDR1 is SGHVS and CDR2 is FQNEAQ in the germline V gene. The CDR3 reads CASSFFTDTQYF.

This chain links TRBV4-3 with TRBJ1-2; TCRdb outputs TRBD1, but without DNA this stays unchecked. This CDR3 has 15 residues. Germline CDR1 is LGHNA and CDR2 is YSLEER. The chain's CDR3 is CASSPSRGAVYGYTF.

This chain connects TRBV10-3 to TRBJ1-2; with no DNA, the TCRdb D assignment of TRBD1 cannot be verified. The CDR3 length is 14 residues. Germline V gene sequence: CDR1 ENHRY, CDR2 SYGVKD. The CDR3 reads CAISERGANYGYTF.

The chain links TRBV19 to TRBJ1-4; TCRdb calls TRBD1, which cannot be checked without DNA. There are 12 residues in the CDR3. Germline V gives CDR1 LNHDA, CDR2 SQIVND (reference sequence). CDR3 region: CAQGSEGEKLFF.

The chain's CDR3 is CASSREGAGTEAFF. The chain has TRBV7-9 and TRBJ1-1; absent DNA, TCRdb's TRBD1 call cannot be checked. The germline gives CDR1 SEHNR, CDR2 FQNEAQ (reference sequence). The CDR3 extends over 14 amino acids.

This chain links TRBV11-2 with TRBJ2-3; lacking DNA, the TRBD1 call made by TCRdb goes unchecked. Germline lookup yields CDR1 SGHAT and CDR2 FQNNGV. The CDR3 consists of 12 residues. CDR3: CASSPDRDTQYF. The variable domain in full, with the rest retrieved from reference TRBV11-2 and TRBJ2-3, is EAGVAQSPRYKIIEKRQSVAFWCNPISGHATLYWYQQILGQGPKLLIQFQNNGVVDDSQLPKDRFSAERLKGVDSTLKIQPAKLEDSAVYLCASSPDRDTQYFGPGTRLTVL.

The chain carries TRBV6-4 and TRBJ2-3; the D call of TRBD2 rests on TCRdb alone, since no DNA is present to check it. The CDR3 runs to 14 residues. Germline V gene data show CDR1 as MRHNA and CDR2 as SNTAGT. This CDR3 is CASSGGGATDTQYF.

The rearrangement joins TRBV7-2 to TRBJ2-2. This CDR3 has 16 amino acids. Germline values: CDR1 SGHTA, CDR2 FQGNSA. CDR3 in amino acids: CASSLLGFANTGELFF.

The rearrangement joins TRBV19 to TRBJ2-7; TCRdb gives TRBD2 as the D gene, but with no DNA this cannot be confirmed. Per the germline V gene, CDR1 is LNHDA and CDR2 is SQIVND (reference sequence). The CDR3 spans 14 residues. The CDR3 is CASSLLADSYEQYF.

The chain employs TRBV4-1 and TRBJ2-7; TCRdb selects TRBD2, and the lack of DNA leaves this call unchecked. Germline V lookup: CDR1 MGHRA, CDR2 YSYEKL. There are 15 residues in the CDR3. The CDR3 spells CASSQATSGVYEQYF.

The rearrangement uses TRBV19 and TRBJ1-6; as DNA is missing, the TRBD1 call by TCRdb cannot be tested. The CDR3 runs 14 residues. Germline V gene sequence: CDR1 LNHDA, CDR2 SQIVND (reference sequence). The CDR3 sequence is CASSITGDNSPLHF.

The J gene is TRBJ2-7, the V gene TRBV7-3; absent DNA, TCRdb's TRBD1 call cannot be checked. The CDR3 contains 13 residues. Germline V gene sequence: CDR1 SGHTA, CDR2 FQGTGA. Here the CDR3 reads CASSFDRKYEQYF. The full variable domain, completed using reference TRBV7-3 and TRBJ2-7, is GAGVSQTPSNKVTEKGKYVELRCDPISGHTALYWYRQSLGQGPEFLIYFQGTGAADDSGLPNDRFFAVRPEGSVSTLKIQRTERGDSAVYLCASSFDRKYEQYFGPGTRLTVT.

The chain has TRBV12-3 or TRBV12-4 and TRBJ2-5. The CDR3 sequence is 13 residues long. CDR3 residues: CASSSTETVTQYF.

The chain carries TRBV7-2 and TRBJ2-1. CDR1 and CDR2 (germline): SGHTA, FQGNSA. CDR3 length: 15 residues. CDR3 loop: CASSLDSTLGNEQFF.

V gene TRBV7-6 combines with J gene TRBJ2-2; TCRdb selects TRBD1, and the lack of DNA leaves this call unchecked. Germline V gives CDR1 SGHVS, CDR2 FNYEAQ. This CDR3 region has 15 residues. This CDR3 reads CASSSYTGGTGELFF.

The chain combines TRBV5-1 with TRBJ2-7; TCRdb lists TRBD1, though no DNA is available to test this call. The CDR3 runs 15 residues. Germline-derived CDR1 and CDR2 are SGHRS and YFSETQ. The CDR3 protein is CASSPGQASSYEQYF.

The rearrangement joins TRBV9 to TRBJ2-5; the D gene TCRdb calls, TRBD1, cannot be checked with no DNA. The CDR3 spans 15 residues. Germline V gene sequence: CDR1 SGDLS, CDR2 YYNGEE. The CDR3 region is CASSVAGGQGSTQYF.

The CDR3 protein is CASSYQLPSTDTQYF. The chain recombines TRBV6-5 with TRBJ2-3. The CDR3 spans 15 residues. The germline gives CDR1 MNHEY, CDR2 SVGAGI.